Below, 30 T cell receptor beta chains from the same sample are listed, as sequenced in a study of CXCR3-negative and CXCR3-positive naive CD8 T cells. All TRB cDNA libraries came from 5' RACE performed with UMI labels. TCRdb reprocessed the 5' RACE reads; each CDR3 protein has one entry and no DNA is given. There are some 130,000 distinct CDR3 sequences in the sample, with 0.45% to 0.6% held by the top ten. Sequencing used naive CXCR3- CD8+ T cells from blood. Subset meaning: CD45RO-CCR7+CD27+CD95- naive CD8+ T cells lacking CXCR3 (TNR3-). The receptors derive from a human donor in good health. Some clones in this sample may be carry-over from other donors' samples.

The rearrangement joins TRBV2 to TRBJ2-1; TCRdb's D call of TRBD2 is untestable without DNA. The CDR3 consists of 14 residues. The germline V gene has CDR1 SNHLY and CDR2 FYNNEI. This chain's CDR3 is CASSGLAGVNEQFF. Full variable domain (rest looked up from reference TRBV2 and TRBJ2-1): EPEVTQTPSHQVTQMGQEVILRCVPISNHLYFYWYRQILGQKVEFLVSFYNNEISEKSEIFDDQFSVERPDGSNFTLKIRSTKLEDSAMYFCASSGLAGVNEQFFGPGTRLTVL.

The V call is TRBV20-1, the J call TRBJ2-7; absent DNA, TCRdb's TRBD1 call cannot be checked. Per germline, CDR1 DFQATT and CDR2 SNEGSKA (reference sequence). The CDR3 spans 16 residues. The CDR3 loop reads CSARALMGGRTYEQYF.

The chain combines TRBV18 with TRBJ2-5; TCRdb selects TRBD1, and the lack of DNA leaves this call unchecked. Germline V gene data show CDR1 as KGHSH and CDR2 as LQKENI. The CDR3 covers 15 residues. CDR3 sequence reads: CASLTDRGLQETQYF.

The rearrangement joins TRBV4-1 to TRBJ2-1. This CDR3 region has 14 residues. Germline CDR1 reads MGHRA; CDR2 reads YSYEKL. The CDR3 sequence: CASSQGEQLNEQFF.

The chain links TRBV29-1 to TRBJ2-7; TCRdb selects TRBD1, and the lack of DNA leaves this call unchecked. Germline values: CDR1 SQVTM, CDR2 ANQGSEA. The CDR3 is made up of 16 amino acids. CDR3 amino acids: CSVELSRVGNSYEQYF.

The V gene is TRBV28, the J gene TRBJ2-1; TCRdb's assignment of TRBD2 cannot be checked, as there is no DNA. The CDR3 is made up of 16 amino acids. Germline lookup yields CDR1 MDHEN and CDR2 SYDVKM. CDR3 sequence: CASSFPSAGGPYEQFF. Full variable domain (rest looked up from reference TRBV28 and TRBJ2-1): DVKVTQSSRYLVKRTGEKVFLECVQDMDHENMFWYRQDPGLGLRLIYFSYDVKMKEKGDIPEGYSVSREKKERFSLILESASTNQTSMYLCASSFPSAGGPYEQFFGPGTRLTVL.

The chain uses TRBV28 and TRBJ2-4. The germline gives CDR1 MDHEN, CDR2 SYDVKM. CDR3 length equals 13 residues. CDR3 region: CASGYLAKNIQYF.

This chain's CDR3 is CASSPSGGVDTQYF. This chain connects TRBV9 to TRBJ2-3; the D call of TRBD2 rests on TCRdb alone, since no DNA is present to check it. Germline values: CDR1 SGDLS, CDR2 YYNGEE. The CDR3 consists of 14 residues.

The chain joins TRBV7-9 to TRBJ2-1; absent DNA, TCRdb's TRBD1 call cannot be checked. The CDR3 loop spans 15 amino acids. Germline CDR1 is SEHNR and CDR2 is FQNEAQ (reference sequence). The CDR3 loop is CASSPKSPVRGEQFF.

The rearrangement uses TRBV14 and TRBJ2-2. The germline gives CDR1 SGHDN, CDR2 FVKESK. CDR3 length equals 15 residues. CDR3 loop: CASSQGVPDTGELFF.

V and J are TRBV24-1 and TRBJ2-3. CDR3 length: 14 residues. Germline V CDR1 and CDR2: KGHDR, SFDVKD. The CDR3 here is CATSDAWSPDTQYF.

The chain carries TRBV7-3 and TRBJ1-2. The CDR3 sequence is 16 residues long. CDR1 SGHTA and CDR2 FQGTGA come from the germline V gene. CDR3 sequence reads: CASSLFAGGEVYGYTF.

The chain recombines TRBV2 with TRBJ2-7; checking the TCRdb D call of TRBD2 is not possible without DNA. The germline V gene has CDR1 SNHLY and CDR2 FYNNEI. This CDR3 has 14 residues. CDR3 amino acids: CASSPLAGSYEQYF.

V and J are TRBV7-9 and TRBJ2-1. CDR1 is SEHNR and CDR2 is FQNEAQ in the germline V gene (reference sequence). The length of the CDR3 is 14 residues. CDR3 loop: CASSLVVSPNEQFF.

CDR3 amino acids: CASSLTGGPNTGELFF. This chain uses TRBV28 with TRBJ2-2; TCRdb's D gene call, TRBD1, goes unchecked for lack of DNA. The CDR3 length is 16 residues. Germline V gene sequence: CDR1 MDHEN, CDR2 SYDVKM.

The chain is built from TRBV19 and TRBJ2-2. The CDR3 is 13 amino acids. The germline gives CDR1 LNHDA, CDR2 SQIVND (reference sequence). The CDR3 region is CASSLSRTGELFF. Combining the CDR3 with reference TRBV19 and TRBJ2-2 gives the whole variable domain DGGITQSPKYLFRKEGQNVTLSCEQNLNHDAMYWYRQDPGQGLRLIYYSQIVNDFQKGDIAEGYSVSREKKESFPLTVTSAQKNPTAFYLCASSLSRTGELFFGEGSRLTVL.

This chain uses TRBV20-1 with TRBJ2-7; TCRdb's D call, TRBD1, is unchecked because there is no DNA. CDR1 is DFQATT, CDR2 SNEGSKA, per germline (reference sequence). The CDR3 loop spans 14 amino acids. CDR3 loop: CSATDRGLKNEQYF.

V is TRBV20-1 and J is TRBJ2-3; there is no DNA to check the TCRdb D call of TRBD2. Per germline, CDR1 DFQATT and CDR2 SNEGSKA (reference sequence). The CDR3 runs to 16 residues. This CDR3 reads CSARRLAGGYTDTQYF.

J is TRBJ2-5 and V is TRBV7-6; there is no DNA to check the TCRdb D call of TRBD2. This CDR3 is 15 amino acids long. From germline, CDR1 is SGHVS and CDR2 FNYEAQ. The CDR3 region is CASSSEGLVAETQYF. The whole variable domain, filled in from reference TRBV7-6 and TRBJ2-5, reads GAGVSQSPRYKVTKRGQDVALRCDPISGHVSLYWYRQALGQGPEFLTYFNYEAQQDKSGLPNDRFSAERPEGSISTLTIQRTEQRDSAMYRCASSSEGLVAETQYFGPGTRLLVL.

The chain recombines TRBV20-1 with TRBJ2-7; the D call from TCRdb, TRBD1, cannot be confirmed without DNA. Germline CDR1 reads DFQATT; CDR2 reads SNEGSKA (reference sequence). The CDR3 has 15 amino acids. CDR3 region: CSARDPTGMTYEQYF.

The V gene is TRBV5-5, the J gene TRBJ2-2. CDR1 and CDR2 (germline): SGHKS, YYEKEE (reference sequence). The CDR3 extends over 12 amino acids. The CDR3 region is CASSFSFGELFF.

The rearrangement links TRBV2 to TRBJ2-1. This CDR3 contains 14 residues. In germline, CDR1 is SNHLY, CDR2 FYNNEI. The CDR3 spells CANKKGQPYNEQFF.

This chain connects TRBV4-1 to TRBJ2-5; without DNA, the TCRdb call of TRBD2 cannot be checked. The CDR3 length is 16 residues. From germline, CDR1 is MGHRA and CDR2 YSYEKL. The CDR3 sequence is CASSQDRGAGLIAQYF.

The chain employs TRBV11-2 and TRBJ2-7; TCRdb picks TRBD1, but there is no DNA to check that call. This CDR3 is 15 amino acids long. Germline V lookup: CDR1 SGHAT, CDR2 FQNNGV. CDR3 protein: CASSFRDGGSYEQYF. Full variable domain (remainder filled in from reference TRBV11-2 and TRBJ2-7): EAGVAQSPRYKIIEKRQSVAFWCNPISGHATLYWYQQILGQGPKLLIQFQNNGVVDDSQLPKDRFSAERLKGVDSTLKIQPAKLEDSAVYLCASSFRDGGSYEQYFGPGTRLTVT.

The chain uses TRBV29-1 and TRBJ2-4; TCRdb designates TRBD2, a call that cannot be tested without DNA. CDR1 is SQVTM, CDR2 ANQGSEA, per germline. There are 18 residues in the CDR3. CDR3 amino acids: CSVEDLIQGPLAKNIQYF.

CDR3 amino acids: CASSPSRGTSPGLAGQETQYF. This sequence joins TRBV12-3 or TRBV12-4 and TRBJ2-5; the TRBD2 assignment by TCRdb is unverifiable without DNA. The CDR3 runs 21 residues.

The gene calls are TRBV7-6 and TRBJ1-4; TCRdb gives TRBD1 as the D gene, but with no DNA this cannot be confirmed. The CDR3 spans 14 residues. CDR1 is SGHVS, CDR2 FNYEAQ, per germline. CDR3 in amino acids: CASSLNPGAEKLFF.

The V gene is TRBV6-2 or TRBV6-3, the J gene TRBJ2-7; without DNA, the TCRdb call of TRBD1 cannot be checked. The CDR3 is 16 residues long. CDR1 and CDR2 from the germline V gene are MNHEY and SVGEGT. This chain's CDR3 is CASSYWDGTTAYEQYF.

The chain is built from TRBV25-1 and TRBJ1-1. The CDR3 has 12 residues. CDR1 MGHDK and CDR2 SYGVNS come from the germline V gene. CDR3 sequence: CATSGSYTEAFF. Combining the CDR3 with reference TRBV25-1 and TRBJ1-1 gives the whole variable domain EADIYQTPRYLVIGTGKKITLECSQTMGHDKMYWYQQDPGMELHLIHYSYGVNSTEKGDLSSESTVSRIRTEHFPLTLESARPSHTSQYLCATSGSYTEAFFGQGTRLTVV.

This chain connects TRBV2 to TRBJ1-4; checking the TCRdb D call of TRBD1 is not possible without DNA. The CDR3 covers 16 residues. CDR1 SNHLY and CDR2 FYNNEI come from the germline V gene. The CDR3 loop reads CAASGEFEATNEKLFF. The full variable domain, in which reference TRBV2 and TRBJ1-4 provide the parts outside the CDR3, is EPEVTQTPSHQVTQMGQEVILRCVPISNHLYFYWYRQILGQKVEFLVSFYNNEISEKSEIFDDQFSVERPDGSNFTLKIRSTKLEDSAMYFCAASGEFEATNEKLFFGSGTQLSVL.